What follows describes a single TCR beta chain. CDR1 and CDR2 (germline): SGHDT, YYEEEE. Trimming took off 6 bases at V and 3 bases at J, with 15 bases between the two ends. The CDR3 contains 15 residues. Clones were sequenced by immunoSEQ multiplex PCR, and TCRdb holds only the in-frame ones, with some missing. Found here are about 35,000 clones, 80% of them singletons; the top ten hold 1.1%. The sample comes from a study of T cells in narcolepsy. The sample comprised memory (CD45RA-) CD4+ T cells from blood. This TCR derives from a human donor in good health. The chain links TRBV5-6 to TRBJ2-2; weak D call: TRBD2 (5 bases). The CDR3 loop reads CASTTGRRDTGELFF. The CDR3 region has the DNA TGTGCCAGCACCACCGGTAGGCGGGACACCGGGGAGCTGTTTTTT.